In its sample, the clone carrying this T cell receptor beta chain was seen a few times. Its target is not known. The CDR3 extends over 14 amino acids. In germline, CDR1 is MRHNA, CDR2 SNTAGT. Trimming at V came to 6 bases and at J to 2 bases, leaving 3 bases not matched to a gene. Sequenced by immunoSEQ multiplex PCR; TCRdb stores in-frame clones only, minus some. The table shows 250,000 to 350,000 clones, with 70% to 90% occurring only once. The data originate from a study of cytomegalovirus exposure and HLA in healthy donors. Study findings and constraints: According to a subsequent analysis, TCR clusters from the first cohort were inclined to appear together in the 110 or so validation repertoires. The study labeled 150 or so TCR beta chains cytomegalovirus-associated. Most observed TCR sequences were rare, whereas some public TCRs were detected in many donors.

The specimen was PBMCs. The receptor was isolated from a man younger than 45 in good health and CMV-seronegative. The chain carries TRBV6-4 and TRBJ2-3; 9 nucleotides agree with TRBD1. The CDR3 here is CASSTGGNTDTQYF. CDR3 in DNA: TGTGCCAGCAGCACAGGGGGCAACACAGATACGCAGTATTTT.